The rows below give T cell receptor beta chains drawn from one sample of a study of cytomegalovirus exposure and HLA in healthy donors. Sequencing was performed with immunoSEQ multiplex PCR; in TCRdb, only in-frame clones are kept and a portion is missing. The sample has 80,000 or so clones; roughly 60% are singletons. The sample comprised PBMCs. The origin of the receptors is a man under 40 in good health and CMV-seropositive. CDR3s include the opening cysteine and the closing phenylalanine or tryptophan. The D gene is left open where the match is weak. Clone size is shown for a subset of rows, as once, few, many or a class of expanded clone.

V gene	clone size	D gene	J gene	CDR3 DNA	CDR3 protein
TRBV5-5	-	-	TRBJ1-5	TGTGCCAGCAGCTTGGTAGGGGATCAGCCCCAGCATTTT	CASSLVGDQPQHF
TRBV29-1	-	TRBD2	TRBJ2-1	TGCAGCGTTCAAGGGACTAGTTCGTTGGATGAGCAGTTCTTC	CSVQGTSSLDEQFF
TRBV30	few	TRBD1	TRBJ2-7	TGTGCCTGGAGCGACAGGGGCGACGAGCAGTACTTC	CAWSDRGDEQYF
TRBV6-1	-	-	TRBJ2-2	TGTGCCAGCACCCGGTCGGGCACCGGGGAGCTGTTTTTT	CASTRSGTGELFF
TRBV6-1	few	TRBD1	TRBJ1-2	TGTGCCAGCAGGGGGACAGGTGTCTATGGCTACACCTTC	CASRGTGVYGYTF
TRBV9	-	TRBD2	TRBJ2-2	TGTGCCAGCAGCGTGACGGGACTAGCCTACCCCGGGGAGCTGTTTTTT	CASSVTGLAYPGELFF
TRBV7-8	-	-	TRBJ1-2	TGTGCCAGCAGCTCTCAGGGGAACTATGGCTACACCTTC	CASSSQGNYGYTF
TRBV5-4	few	-	TRBJ2-3	TGTGCCAGCAGCGTTGAGGCCACAGGGGGGGAAGATACGCAGTATTTT	CASSVEATGGEDTQYF
TRBV30	-	-	TRBJ1-6	TGTGCCTGGAGTGTACCGGGTTCACCCCTCCACTTT	CAWSVPGSPLHF
TRBV25-1	-	TRBD1	TRBJ2-7	TGTGCCAGCAGTGCCTCAGGACAGGGGGCACGGGAGCAGTACTTC	CASSASGQGAREQYF
TRBV6-1	-	-	TRBJ2-3	TGTGCCAGCAGTGCTAAATGGGACGAGGGGGCGCAGTATTTT	CASSAKWDEGAQYF
TRBV7-6	-	-	TRBJ1-4	TGTGCCAGCAGCTTAGAGGGGGAGGGTGGAAAACTGTTTTTT	CASSLEGEGGKLFF
TRBV28	-	TRBD2	TRBJ2-1	TGTGCCAGCAGTAAAACCGGGACTAGCGGTAGTACGCAGTTCTTC	CASSKTGTSGSTQFF
TRBV21-1	-	-	TRBJ2-7	TGTGCCAGCAGCAAGGGGAGGGGGGGCGGATACGAGCAGTACTTC	CASSKGRGGGYEQYF
TRBV2	few	TRBD2	TRBJ2-3	TGTGCCAGCAGGGGTAGCGGGGACGATACGCAGTATTTT	CASRGSGDDTQYF
TRBV11-2	-	-	TRBJ1-3	TGTGCCAGCAGTTATACAGGGCGATCTGGAAACACCATATATTTT	CASSYTGRSGNTIYF
TRBV19	few	-	TRBJ1-1	TGTGCCAGTAGTACCCGACAGAACACTGAAGCTTTCTTT	CASSTRQNTEAFF
TRBV28	-	TRBD2	TRBJ2-1	TGTGCCAGCACTAAACCTAGCGGGGGTGTTGGTGAGCAGTTCTTC	CASTKPSGGVGEQFF
TRBV6-5	-	-	TRBJ1-2	TGTGCCAGCAGTTACGGGTCGGGGGGGCGAGGCTACACCTTC	CASSYGSGGRGYTF
TRBV5-1	-	-	TRBJ2-7	TGCGCCAGCTCGGGCGGGACTTCCTTCTACGAGCAGTACTTC	CASSGGTSFYEQYF
TRBV11-2	-	-	TRBJ2-3	TGTGCCAGCAGCTTAGGGGGGCAAAGCACAGATACGCAGTATTTT	CASSLGGQSTDTQYF
TRBV11-2	few	TRBD1	TRBJ1-1	TGTGCCAGCAGCACCCGGACAGGACCGAACACTGAAGCTTTCTTT	CASSTRTGPNTEAFF
TRBV7-2	-	TRBD1	TRBJ2-7	TGTGCCAGCAGCTCATATGGACAGGCAAACTCCTACGAGCAGTACTTC	CASSSYGQANSYEQYF
TRBV27	-	TRBD1	TRBJ1-5	TGTGCCAGCAGTTTGGACAGGGGTAATCAGCCCCAGCATTTT	CASSLDRGNQPQHF
TRBV14	-	TRBD2	TRBJ2-1	TGTGCCAGCAGCCAAGTACCTAGCGGGAGGGCCAATGAGCAGTTCTTC	CASSQVPSGRANEQFF
TRBV28	few	-	TRBJ2-2	TGTGCCAGCATAGACTTGAACACCGGGGAGCTGTTTTTT	CASIDLNTGELFF
TRBV29-1	-	-	TRBJ2-6	TGCAGCGTTGAAAGGAGGGGGGCCAACGTCCTGACTTTC	CSVERRGANVLTF
TRBV7-2	once	TRBD1	TRBJ1-6	TGTGCCAGCAGCTTACAGGTGGGACAGCCGACACCCCTCCACTTT	CASSLQVGQPTPLHF
TRBV15	-	TRBD1	TRBJ1-5	TGTGCCACCAGCAGAGATCGGAGGGGGCCCAGCAATCAGCCCCAGCATTTT	CATSRDRRGPSNQPQHF
TRBV5-4	few	-	TRBJ2-4	TGTGCCAGCAGCCCAGAACAGGGGGGGGGCAAAAACATTCAGTACTTC	CASSPEQGGGKNIQYF
TRBV7-2	-	-	TRBJ1-2	TGTGCCAGCAGCCGCGGAAGTGGCTACACCTTC	CASSRGSGYTF
TRBV27	-	-	TRBJ2-2	TGTGCCAGCAGTCGTACCGTCACAGGGCTCACCGGGGAGCTGTTTTTT	CASSRTVTGLTGELFF
TRBV4-3	-	TRBD1	TRBJ2-5	TGCGCCAGCAGCCTCCAGGGGGATGGAGAGACCCAGTACTTC	CASSLQGDGETQYF
TRBV19	-	-	TRBJ1-5	TGTGCCAGTAGTATGCAGGGGAATCAGCCCCAGCATTTT	CASSMQGNQPQHF
TRBV5-1	-	-	TRBJ1-2	TGCGCCAGCAGCTTGGATTCGGGAGACTATGGCTACACCTTC	CASSLDSGDYGYTF
TRBV27	few	-	TRBJ2-5	TGTGCCAGCAGTCCCTCCCAGGAGACCCAGTACTTC	CASSPSQETQYF
TRBV7-8	-	-	TRBJ2-1	TGTGCCAGCAGCTTAGGTCGGTTGCTATACAATGAGCAGTTCTTC	CASSLGRLLYNEQFF
TRBV7-8	-	TRBD2	TRBJ2-7	TGTGCCAGCAGCTTAACTAGCGGGAGCTACGAGCAGTACTTC	CASSLTSGSYEQYF
TRBV7-9	once	TRBD1	TRBJ2-5	TGTGCCAGCAGCTACAGGGGTGAGACCCAGTACTTC	CASSYRGETQYF
TRBV28	few	TRBD1	TRBJ2-7	TGTGCCAGCAGCCCGGGACAGGGGGCTTCCTACGAGCAGTACTTC	CASSPGQGASYEQYF
TRBV9	few	TRBD1	TRBJ1-2	TGTGCCAGCAGACAGGGGAGCTATGGCTACACCTTC	CASRQGSYGYTF
TRBV30	-	-	TRBJ1-6	TGTGCCTGGAGTGTAAACCTCGGGATACATTCACCCCTCCACTTT	CAWSVNLGIHSPLHF
TRBV28	once	TRBD1	TRBJ1-4	TGTGCCAGCAGTCTGACAGGGGCGGGTGAAAAACTGTTTTTT	CASSLTGAGEKLFF
TRBV28	-	-	TRBJ1-2	TGTGCCAGCAGTTTCGGTGATAGGGGCCGCTATGGCTACACCTTC	CASSFGDRGRYGYTF
TRBV10-3	once	TRBD1	TRBJ2-5	TGTGCCACCCGAGGTCAGGGGGAAGAGACCCAGTACTTC	CATRGQGEETQYF
TRBV9	-	TRBD1	TRBJ2-3	TGTGCCAGCAGTTCCCAGGGGGCTGCAGATACGCAGTATTTT	CASSSQGAADTQYF
TRBV2	few	-	TRBJ2-1	TGTGCCAGCCTCGGTATTGTGGAGGCCTACAATGAGCAGTTCTTC	CASLGIVEAYNEQFF
TRBV7-9	-	-	TRBJ1-1	TGTGCCAGCAGCCACATCGTCGTTACTGAAGCTTTCTTT	CASSHIVVTEAFF
TRBV29-1	-	-	TRBJ2-7	TGCAGTACGACGGGGGGCGATGACTACGAGCAGTACTTC	CSTTGGDDYEQYF
TRBV6-4	few	TRBD1	TRBJ2-3	TGTGCCAGCAGTTACGCAGGGGGAGGCACAGATACGCAGTATTTT	CASSYAGGGTDTQYF
TRBV2	-	TRBD2	TRBJ2-1	TGTGCCAGCAGTGAAGCGCTTCGCGGGAGAGTGTACAATGAGCAGTTCTTC	CASSEALRGRVYNEQFF